This is a list of T cell receptor beta chains from one sample in a study of radiotherapy plus CTLA-4 blockade in lung cancer. The protocol was immunoSEQ multiplex PCR, while the TCRdb copy is restricted to in-frame clones and leaves out a portion. The table shows about 57,000 clones, with around 85% occurring only once. Sequencing was performed on peripheral blood, taken from a patient treated with radiotherapy plus ipilimumab. The receptors here all came from a human donor with non-small cell lung cancer who had a complete response to radiotherapy plus ipilimumab. The CDR3 runs from the conserved cysteine through the conserved F or W. Fields, in order: V gene, clone size, D gene, J gene, CDR3 DNA, CDR3 protein. D genes are given only for firm matches. Expanded clones get a size class; other rows say once, few or many, or leave the size out.

>TRBV4-2|-|-|TRBJ2-1
TGTGCCAGCAGCCAGGGACTCGGACAACGTGAGCAGTTCTTC
CASSQGLGQREQFF
>TRBV4-1|-|TRBD2|TRBJ2-3
TGCGCCAGCAGCCAAGCTACGGGACTAGCGGGGGGCACAGATACGCAGTATTTT
CASSQATGLAGGTDTQYF
>TRBV6-5|-|-|TRBJ1-3
TGTGCCAGCAGTCTGGCAGGGAGGTCTGGAAACACCATATATTTT
CASSLAGRSGNTIYF
>TRBV29-1|-|TRBD2|TRBJ2-2
TGCAGCGTTTCTTCTTTAGCGGGCGGTACCGGGGAGCTGTTTTTT
CSVSSLAGGTGELFF
>TRBV2|-|-|TRBJ2-7
TGTGCCAGCAGTAGGGACACGGGCGGTGAGCAGTACTTC
CASSRDTGGEQYF
>TRBV7-2|-|TRBD1|TRBJ1-1
TGTGCCAGCAGCTCCTCATACAGGGGCGGCTTAAACACTGAAGCTTTCTTT
CASSSSYRGGLNTEAFF
>TRBV25-1|once|-|TRBJ1-1
TGTGCCAGCAGGCCGGGACACAGCAGCTGGAGGACTGAAGCTTTCTTT
CASRPGHSSWRTEAFF
>TRBV18|few|TRBD1|TRBJ2-5
TGTGCCAGCTCACTTACAGGGGAAGAGACCCAGTACTTC
CASSLTGEETQYF
>TRBV4-3|-|TRBD2|TRBJ2-1
TGCGCCAGCAGCCAAGGCCTAGCGGGAGGGCCCCATGAGCAGTTCTTC
CASSQGLAGGPHEQFF
>TRBV30|-|TRBD1|TRBJ1-6
TGTGCCTGGAGTGCGGGACAGTCTCTAGATAATTCACCCCTCCACTTT
CAWSAGQSLDNSPLHF
>TRBV6-5|few|TRBD1|TRBJ2-2
TGTGCCAGCAGTACGCGGACAGGCTCTCCCGGGGAGCTGTTTTTT
CASSTRTGSPGELFF
>TRBV15|-|TRBD2|TRBJ2-1
TGTGCCACCAGCAGAGGGCGGGGGGAGGCCTACAATGAGCAGTTCTTC
CATSRGRGEAYNEQFF
>TRBV6-1|-|-|TRBJ1-2
TGTGCCAGCAGTGAAAGCGGGTACGCCTATGGCTACACCTTC
CASSESGYAYGYTF
>TRBV7-9|few|-|TRBJ1-1
TGTGCCAGCAGCTTTACCCAGGCAGAAGCTTTCTTT
CASSFTQAEAFF
>TRBV6-1|-|-|TRBJ1-1
TGTGCCAGCAGTGAAGGGGGCTATTCTCGTAACACTGAAGCTTTCTTT
CASSEGGYSRNTEAFF
>TRBV2|-|-|TRBJ2-1
TGTGCCAGCAGTGTGGGGGGAGGCAATGAGCAGTTCTTC
CASSVGGGNEQFF
>TRBV12-5|-|-|TRBJ1-6
TGTGCTAGTGGTTCTGAGGCGGGAGGGACCCTCCACTTT
CASGSEAGGTLHF
>TRBV29-1|-|-|TRBJ2-5
TGCAGCGTTTCGGGGGGCGAAGTTCAAGAGACCCAGTACTTC
CSVSGGEVQETQYF
>TRBV19|-|-|TRBJ2-4
TGTGCCAGTACTGCGGGACAGAGCCTAGCCAAAAACATTCAGTACTTC
CASTAGQSLAKNIQYF
>TRBV7-9|-|-|TRBJ2-7
TGTGCCAGCAGCCTACCCCGGAGGGAGTCAAGCTCCTACGAGCAGTACTTC
CASSLPRRESSSYEQYF